The 15 T cell receptor beta chains reported below all come from one sample, sequenced in a study of cytomegalovirus exposure and HLA in healthy donors. PCR employed 60 Vbeta and 13 Jbeta primers. Profiling relied on immunoSEQ multiplex PCR, and the TCRdb table lists in-frame clones only, not all of them. The sample yields around 210,000 clones, 82% seen once. The sequenced sample consisted of PBMCs. These receptors were collected from a woman between 40 and 55 years old in good health and CMV-seronegative.

The chain links TRBV2 to TRBJ2-1, with D hard to call. This CDR3 comprises 14 residues. Deletions cut 1 base from V and 5 bases from J, with 9 bases between. Looked up from germline, CDR1 is SNHLY and CDR2 is FYNNEI. CDR3 protein: CASSEGHHDNEQFF. The DNA of the CDR3 is TGTGCCAGCAGTGAAGGACATCACGACAATGAGCAGTTCTTC.

The V call is TRBV6-6, the J call TRBJ2-6; 7 bases fit TRBD1. The CDR3 has 14 residues. Germline-derived CDR1 and CDR2 are MNHNY and SVGAGI (reference sequence). V was clipped by 6 bases and J by 1 base; unmatched bases: 0. For the CDR3, the DNA is TGTGCCAGCAGACAGGGGTCTGGGGCCAACGTCCTGACTTTC. This encodes CASRQGSGANVLTF.

This sequence joins TRBV10-3 and TRBJ2-6, with D unresolved. Germline lookup yields CDR1 ENHRY and CDR2 SYGVKD. The V end was cut by 4 bases, the J end by 2 bases, with 3 bases between. The CDR3 contains 13 residues. CDR3: CAISATGANVLTF. CDR3 nucleotide sequence: TGTGCCATCAGTGCTACTGGGGCCAACGTCCTGACTTTC.

The chain couples TRBV11-2 to TRBJ2-1; TRBD1 matches at 11 bases. There are 14 residues in the CDR3. Trimming removed 5 bases from V and 6 bases from J; junction bases left unmatched: 3. The V gene's germline CDR1 is SGHAT and CDR2 FQNNGV. CDR3 sequence (DNA): TGTGCCAGCAGCCTTGGACAGGGGGCCAATGAGCAGTTCTTC. It is translated as CASSLGQGANEQFF.

The J gene is TRBJ2-1, the V gene TRBV5-4; D ambiguous. Germline CDR1 is SGHNT and CDR2 is YYREEE (reference sequence). V was trimmed by 3 bases and J by 4 bases, leaving 17 bases between them. The CDR3 runs 16 residues. In DNA, the CDR3 is TGTGCCAGCAGCTACTCCCGGTTAGTTGGTTACAATGAGCAGTTCTTC. Amino acids: CASSYSRLVGYNEQFF.

This clone was seen a few times. V is TRBV19 and J is TRBJ2-7; a weak D match, TRBD2 (6 bases). CDR3 length equals 14 residues. Trimming shortened V by 7 bases and J by 0 bases, and 13 bases separated the two germline ends. CDR1 and CDR2 (germline): LNHDA, SQIVND (reference sequence). The CDR3 DNA sequence: TGTGCCAGTAACAACCCGGGACTCTCCTACGAGCAGTACTTC. As protein: CASNNPGLSYEQYF.

This clone has only a few counts. This sequence joins TRBV6-6 and TRBJ2-4; D perhaps matches TRBD1 (5 bases). The CDR3 totals 13 residues. V shed 0 bases and J shed 6 bases, with 6 bases lying between them. The germline gives CDR1 MNHNY, CDR2 SVGAGI (reference sequence). CDR3 in DNA: TGTGCCAGCAGTTACTCGCAGGGAAACATTCAGTACTTC. Translated: CASSYSQGNIQYF.

The gene calls are TRBV6-6 and TRBJ2-6, with D possibly being TRBD1 (6 bases). CDR3 length: 15 residues. V was shortened by 6 bases and J by 1 base, with 10 bases between the two germline ends. CDR1 MNHNY and CDR2 SVGAGI come from the germline V gene (reference sequence). CDR3 sequence reads: CASREQGSGANVLTF. For the CDR3, the DNA is TGTGCCAGCAGAGAACAGGGTTCTGGGGCCAACGTCCTGACTTTC.

The chain combines TRBV19 with TRBJ1-1; D perhaps matches TRBD1 (6 bases). There are 13 residues in the CDR3. V was pared by 6 bases and J by 11 bases, with 19 bases between. Germline loops: CDR1 LNHDA, CDR2 SQIVND (reference sequence). The CDR3 sequence is CASSISRGGPAFF. The DNA of the CDR3 is TGTGCCAGTAGCATTTCCCGGGGGGGGCCTGCTTTCTTT.

This clone appeared once. The chain couples TRBV27 to TRBJ2-1, with 9 bases lining up with TRBD2. The germline gives CDR1 MNHEY, CDR2 SMNVEV (reference sequence). CDR3 length equals 17 residues. Trimming took 3 bases from V and 8 from J; bases not matched to a gene: 14. DNA of the CDR3: TGTGCCAGCAGTTTGCGGACTAGCGTAGCTTCTATGGATGAGCAGTTCTTC. The encoded protein is CASSLRTSVASMDEQFF.

The rearrangement joins TRBV5-1 to TRBJ1-1, with 10 bases aligning to TRBD1. After removal of 4 bases from V and 2 bases from J, the junction contained 8 bases not matched to a gene. Per germline, CDR1 SGHRS and CDR2 YFSETQ. The CDR3 contains 16 residues. CDR3 sequence: CASSGRQGARNTEAFF. The CDR3 DNA reads as TGCGCCAGCAGCGGACGACAGGGGGCGCGAAACACTGAAGCTTTCTTT.

The gene calls are TRBV2 and TRBJ2-2, with a possible D match to TRBD2 (6 bases). The V end was cut by 7 bases, the J end by 4 bases, with 16 bases between. The CDR3 contains 15 residues. The germline gives CDR1 SNHLY, CDR2 FYNNEI. CDR3 protein: CASTRERAVTGELFF. CDR3 DNA sequence: TGTGCCAGCACAAGAGAGCGGGCAGTCACCGGGGAGCTGTTTTTT.

As concerns this clone: Sequence at one end of the junction differs from germline and may be a read error. The genes are TRBV7-9 and TRBJ2-2, with D possibly matching TRBD2 (5 bases). The CDR3 has 12 residues. In germline, CDR1 is SEHNR, CDR2 FQNEAQ (reference sequence). CDR3 in amino acids: CASTYQPGELFF. The CDR3 bases are TGTGCCAGCACCTACCAGCCCGGGGAGCTGTTCTTT.

This clone has just a few counts. The V gene is TRBV7-9, the J gene TRBJ2-3; 7 nucleotides line up with TRBD1. The CDR3 is 15 residues long. Losses at the gene ends were 7 bases for V and 0 bases for J; bases not matched to a gene: 7. Germline CDR1 reads SEHNR; CDR2 reads FQNEAQ (reference sequence). The CDR3 sequence is CASIPAGGSTDTQYF. Written as DNA, the CDR3 is TGTGCCAGCATCCCCGCAGGGGGAAGCACAGATACGCAGTATTTT.

This chain joins TRBV11-1 and TRBJ2-2; D is uncertain. The CDR3 spans 15 residues. The V end was cut by 5 bases, the J end by 0 bases, with 10 bases between. The V gene's germline CDR1 is SGHAT and CDR2 FQDESV (reference sequence). The CDR3 here is CASSLYLANTGELFF. Here the CDR3 DNA reads TGTGCCAGCAGCCTCTATCTCGCGAACACCGGGGAGCTGTTTTTT.